The following is a T cell receptor (beta chain) sequence with its context. The data derive from a study of blood T cell repertoires in COVID-19. Cohorts were based on clinical histories the participants reported. V lost 1 base and J lost 7; bases outside the gene matches: 9. Germline CDR1 and CDR2: MGHRA and YSYEKL. The CDR3 runs to 16 residues. The assay was immunoSEQ multiplex PCR, and TCRdb's table has in-frame clones only and misses some. This table has 220,000 or so clones, roughly 83% appearing once. The clonotype originates from a woman aged 45-59 years who had recovered from COVID-19. V usage is TRBV4-1 and J usage is TRBJ2-5; 10 bases fit TRBD1. The sequenced sample was PBMCs or T cells enriched from blood (not recorded which). CDR3 nucleotides: TGCGCCAGCAGCCAAGTGGGGGACAGGGGACGGATGACCCAGTACTTC. Residues: CASSQVGDRGRMTQYF.